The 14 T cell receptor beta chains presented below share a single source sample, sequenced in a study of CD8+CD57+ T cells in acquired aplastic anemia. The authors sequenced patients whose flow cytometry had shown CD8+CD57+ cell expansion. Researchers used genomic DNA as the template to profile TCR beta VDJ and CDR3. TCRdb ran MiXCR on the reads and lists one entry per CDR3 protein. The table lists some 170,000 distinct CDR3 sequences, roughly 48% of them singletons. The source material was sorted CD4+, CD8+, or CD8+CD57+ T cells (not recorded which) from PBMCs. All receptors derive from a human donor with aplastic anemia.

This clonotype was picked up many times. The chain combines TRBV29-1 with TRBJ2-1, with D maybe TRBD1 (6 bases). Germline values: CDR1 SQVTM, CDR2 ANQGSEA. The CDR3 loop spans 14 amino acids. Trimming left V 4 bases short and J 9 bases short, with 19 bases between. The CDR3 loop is CSVVPGTMMGEQFF. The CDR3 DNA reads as TGCAGCGTTGTCCCGGGGACAATGATGGGTGAGCAGTTCTTC.

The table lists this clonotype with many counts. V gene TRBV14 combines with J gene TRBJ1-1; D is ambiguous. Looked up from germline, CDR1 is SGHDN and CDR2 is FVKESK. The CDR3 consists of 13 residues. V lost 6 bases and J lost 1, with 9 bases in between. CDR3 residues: CASSPEGNTEAFF. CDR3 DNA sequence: TGTGCCAGCAGTCCAGAGGGGAACACTGAAGCTTTCTTT.

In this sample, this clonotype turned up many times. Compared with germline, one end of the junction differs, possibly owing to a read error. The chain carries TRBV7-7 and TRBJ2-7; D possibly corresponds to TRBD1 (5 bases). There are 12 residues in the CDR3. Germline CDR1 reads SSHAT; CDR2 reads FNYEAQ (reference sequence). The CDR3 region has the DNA TGTGCTAGCAGCTTAGGGGACTACGAGCAGTACTTC. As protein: CASSLGDYEQYF.

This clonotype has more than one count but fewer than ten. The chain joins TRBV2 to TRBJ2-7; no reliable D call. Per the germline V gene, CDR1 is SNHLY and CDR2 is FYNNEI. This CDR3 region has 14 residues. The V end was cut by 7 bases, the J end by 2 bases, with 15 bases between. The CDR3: CASKERSGPYEQYF. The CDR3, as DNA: TGTGCCAGCAAGGAACGATCGGGCCCCTACGAGCAGTACTTC.

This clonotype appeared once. In DNA, the CDR3 is TGCAGCGTTCGGACAGGGACTCGATCTGAAGCTTTCTTT. Protein sequence: CSVRTGTRSEAFF. This chain connects TRBV29-1 to TRBJ1-1; 8 bases match TRBD1. Germline-derived CDR1 and CDR2 are SQVTM and ANQGSEA. The CDR3 consists of 13 residues. V lost 5 bases and J lost 6; bases outside the gene matches: 8.

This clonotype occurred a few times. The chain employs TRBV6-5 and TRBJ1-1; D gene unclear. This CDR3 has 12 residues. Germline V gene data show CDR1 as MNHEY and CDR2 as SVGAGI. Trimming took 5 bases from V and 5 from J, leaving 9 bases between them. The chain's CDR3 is CASSTRGTEAFF. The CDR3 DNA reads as TGTGCCAGCAGTACCCGAGGGACTGAAGCTTTCTTT.

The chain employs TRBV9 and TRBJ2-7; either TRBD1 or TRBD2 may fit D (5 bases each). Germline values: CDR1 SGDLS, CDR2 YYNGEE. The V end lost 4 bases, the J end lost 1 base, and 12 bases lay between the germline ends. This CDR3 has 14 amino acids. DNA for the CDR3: TGTGCCAGCAGCCCTGGGGGATTATCCTACGAGCAGTACTTC. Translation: CASSPGGLSYEQYF.

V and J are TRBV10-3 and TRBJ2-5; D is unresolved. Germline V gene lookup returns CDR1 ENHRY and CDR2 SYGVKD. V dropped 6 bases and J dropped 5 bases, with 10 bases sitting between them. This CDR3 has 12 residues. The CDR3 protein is CAISPVVETQYF. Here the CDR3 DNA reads TGTGCCATCAGCCCAGTGGTTGAGACCCAGTACTTC.

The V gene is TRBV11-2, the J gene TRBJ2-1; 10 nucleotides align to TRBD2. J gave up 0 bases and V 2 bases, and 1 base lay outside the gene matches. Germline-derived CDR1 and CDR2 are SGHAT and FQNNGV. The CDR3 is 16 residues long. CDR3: CASSLSGGASYNEQFF. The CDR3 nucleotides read TGTGCCAGCAGCTTAAGCGGGGGGGCCTCCTACAATGAGCAGTTCTTC.

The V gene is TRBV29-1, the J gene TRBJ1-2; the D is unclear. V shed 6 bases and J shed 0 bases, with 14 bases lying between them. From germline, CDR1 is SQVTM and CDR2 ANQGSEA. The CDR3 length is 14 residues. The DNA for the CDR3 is TGCAGCGTCAACTTATGGGGTTCTAACTATGGCTACACCTTC. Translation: CSVNLWGSNYGYTF.

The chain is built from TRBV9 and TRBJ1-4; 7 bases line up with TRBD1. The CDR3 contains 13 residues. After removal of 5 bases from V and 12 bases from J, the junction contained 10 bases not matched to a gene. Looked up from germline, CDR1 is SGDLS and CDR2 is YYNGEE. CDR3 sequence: CASRPGQRIELFF. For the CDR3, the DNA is TGTGCCAGCAGGCCGGGACAGAGGATAGAACTGTTTTTT.

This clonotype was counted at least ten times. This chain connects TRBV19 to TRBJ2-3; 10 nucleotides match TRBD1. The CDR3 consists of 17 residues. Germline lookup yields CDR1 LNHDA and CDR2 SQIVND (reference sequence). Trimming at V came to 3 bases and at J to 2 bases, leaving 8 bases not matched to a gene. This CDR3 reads CASSIFVGTGDTDTQYF. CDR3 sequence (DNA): TGTGCCAGTAGTATTTTCGTCGGGACAGGGGACACAGATACGCAGTATTTT.

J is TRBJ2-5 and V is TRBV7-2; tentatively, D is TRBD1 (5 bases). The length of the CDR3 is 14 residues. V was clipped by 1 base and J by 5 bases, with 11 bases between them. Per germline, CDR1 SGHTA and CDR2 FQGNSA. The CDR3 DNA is TGTGCCAGCAGCTTAGATCCCGGACACGAGACCCAGTACTTC. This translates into CASSLDPGHETQYF.

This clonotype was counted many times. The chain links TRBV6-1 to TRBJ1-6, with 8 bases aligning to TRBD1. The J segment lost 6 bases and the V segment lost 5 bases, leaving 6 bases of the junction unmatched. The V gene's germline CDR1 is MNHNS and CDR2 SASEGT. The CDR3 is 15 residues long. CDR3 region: CASSPRDRSNSPLHF. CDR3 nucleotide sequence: TGTGCCAGCAGTCCCAGGGACAGGTCTAATTCACCCCTCCACTTT.